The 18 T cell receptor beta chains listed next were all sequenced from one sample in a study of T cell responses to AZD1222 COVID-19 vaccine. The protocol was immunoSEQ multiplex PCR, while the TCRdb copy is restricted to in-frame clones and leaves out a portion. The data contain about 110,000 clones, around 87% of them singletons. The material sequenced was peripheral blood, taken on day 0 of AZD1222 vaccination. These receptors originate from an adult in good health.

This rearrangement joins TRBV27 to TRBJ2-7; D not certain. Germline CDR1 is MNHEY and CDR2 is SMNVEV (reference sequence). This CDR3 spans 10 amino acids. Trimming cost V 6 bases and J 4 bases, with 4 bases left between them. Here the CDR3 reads CASSEYEQYF. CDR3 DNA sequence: TGTGCCAGCAGCGAATACGAGCAGTACTTC.

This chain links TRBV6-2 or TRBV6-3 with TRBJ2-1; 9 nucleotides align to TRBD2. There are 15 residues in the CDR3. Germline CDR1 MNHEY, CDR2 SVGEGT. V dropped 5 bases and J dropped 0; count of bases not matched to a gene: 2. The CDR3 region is CASSKGLASYNEQFF. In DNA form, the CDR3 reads TGTGCCAGCAGTAAGGGACTAGCCTCCTACAATGAGCAGTTCTTC.

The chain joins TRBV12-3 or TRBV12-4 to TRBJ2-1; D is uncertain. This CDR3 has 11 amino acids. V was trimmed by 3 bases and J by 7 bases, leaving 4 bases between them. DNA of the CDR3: TGTGCCAGCAGTTTCATGAATGAGCAGTTCTTC. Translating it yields CASSFMNEQFF.

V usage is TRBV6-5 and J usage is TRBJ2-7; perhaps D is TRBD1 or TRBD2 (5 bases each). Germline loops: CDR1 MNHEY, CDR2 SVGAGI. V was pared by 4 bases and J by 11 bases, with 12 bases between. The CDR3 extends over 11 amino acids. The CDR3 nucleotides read TGTGCCAGCAGTTCGGAGGAAGGGGAGTACTTC. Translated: CASSSEEGEYF.

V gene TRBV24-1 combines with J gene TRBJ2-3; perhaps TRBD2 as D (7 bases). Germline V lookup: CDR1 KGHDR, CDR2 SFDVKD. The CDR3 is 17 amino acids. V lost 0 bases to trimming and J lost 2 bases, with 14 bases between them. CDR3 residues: CATSDLFGEGDTDTQYF. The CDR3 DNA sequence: TGTGCCACCAGTGATTTGTTCGGGGAGGGGGACACAGATACGCAGTATTTT.

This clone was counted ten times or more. CDR3 sequence (DNA): TGTGCCAGCAGCTTAGGGTCGACAGGGGAAGCTTTCTTT. Translation: CASSLGSTGEAFF. The V and J genes are TRBV7-9 and TRBJ1-1; 7 nucleotides match TRBD1. Germline CDR1 reads SEHNR; CDR2 reads FQNEAQ (reference sequence). The CDR3 runs 13 residues. The ends lost 1 base at V and 8 bases at J; junction bases unmatched: 4.

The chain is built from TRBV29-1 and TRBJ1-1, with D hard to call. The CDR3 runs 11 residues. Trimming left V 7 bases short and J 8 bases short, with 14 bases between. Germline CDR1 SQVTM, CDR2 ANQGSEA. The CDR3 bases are TGCAGCGCCGAAGACAACGCCGAAGCTTTCTTT. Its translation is CSAEDNAEAFF.

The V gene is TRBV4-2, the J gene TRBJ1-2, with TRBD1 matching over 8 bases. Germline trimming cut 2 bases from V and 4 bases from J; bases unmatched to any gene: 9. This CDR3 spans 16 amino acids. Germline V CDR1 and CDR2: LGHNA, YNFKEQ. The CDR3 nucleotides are TGTGCCAGCAGCCAATCAGGACAGGGAACTGTCTATGGCTACACCTTC. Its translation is CASSQSGQGTVYGYTF.

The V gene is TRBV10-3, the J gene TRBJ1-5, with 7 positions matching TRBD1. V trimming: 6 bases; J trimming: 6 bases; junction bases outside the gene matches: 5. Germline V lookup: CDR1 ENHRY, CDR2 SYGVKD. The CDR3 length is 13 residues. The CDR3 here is CAIRDREGQPQHF. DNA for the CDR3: TGTGCCATCAGAGACAGGGAAGGTCAGCCCCAGCATTTT.

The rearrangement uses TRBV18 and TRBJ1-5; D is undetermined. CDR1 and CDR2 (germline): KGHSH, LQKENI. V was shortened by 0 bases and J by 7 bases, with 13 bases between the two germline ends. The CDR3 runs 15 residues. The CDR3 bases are TGTGCCAGCTCACCACCAGGTGGTTTCGGGCAGCCCCAGCATTTT. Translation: CASSPPGGFGQPQHF. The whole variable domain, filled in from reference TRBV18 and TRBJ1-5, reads NAGVMQNPRHLVRRRGQEARLRCSPMKGHSHVYWYRQLPEEGLKFMVYLQKENIIDESGMPKERFSAEFPKEGPSILRIQQVVRGDSAAYFCASSPPGGFGQPQHFGDGTRLSIL.

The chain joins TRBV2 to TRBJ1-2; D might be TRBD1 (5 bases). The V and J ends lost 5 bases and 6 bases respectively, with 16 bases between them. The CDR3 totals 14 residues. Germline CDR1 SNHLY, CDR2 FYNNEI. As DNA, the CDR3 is TGTGCCAGCAGTCTTGGGACTCCCGGGAATGGCTACACCTTC. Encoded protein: CASSLGTPGNGYTF.

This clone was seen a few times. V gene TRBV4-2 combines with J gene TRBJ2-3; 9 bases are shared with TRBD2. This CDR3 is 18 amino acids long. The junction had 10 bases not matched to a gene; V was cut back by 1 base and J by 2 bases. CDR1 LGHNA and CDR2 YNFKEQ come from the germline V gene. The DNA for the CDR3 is TGTGCCAGCAGCCAAGGGGACCTAGGCGGGAGGGTCACAGATACGCAGTATTTT. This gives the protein CASSQGDLGGRVTDTQYF.

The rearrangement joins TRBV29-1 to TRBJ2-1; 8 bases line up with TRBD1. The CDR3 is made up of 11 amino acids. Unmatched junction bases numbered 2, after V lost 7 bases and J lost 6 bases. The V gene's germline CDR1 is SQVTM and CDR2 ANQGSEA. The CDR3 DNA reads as TGCAGCGGCACAGGGGGCAATGAGCAGTTCTTC. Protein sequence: CSGTGGNEQFF.

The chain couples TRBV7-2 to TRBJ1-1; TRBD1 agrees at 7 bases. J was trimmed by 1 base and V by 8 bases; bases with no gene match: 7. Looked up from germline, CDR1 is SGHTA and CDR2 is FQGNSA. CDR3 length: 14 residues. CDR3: CASAMGTANTEAFF. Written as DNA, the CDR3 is TGTGCCAGCGCTATGGGGACAGCGAACACTGAAGCTTTCTTT.

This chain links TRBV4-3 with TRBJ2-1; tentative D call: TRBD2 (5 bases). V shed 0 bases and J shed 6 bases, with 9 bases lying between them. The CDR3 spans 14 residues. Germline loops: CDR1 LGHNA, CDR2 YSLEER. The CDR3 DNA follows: TGCGCCAGCAGCCAAGATCGGGCGGGCAATGAGCAGTTCTTC. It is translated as CASSQDRAGNEQFF.

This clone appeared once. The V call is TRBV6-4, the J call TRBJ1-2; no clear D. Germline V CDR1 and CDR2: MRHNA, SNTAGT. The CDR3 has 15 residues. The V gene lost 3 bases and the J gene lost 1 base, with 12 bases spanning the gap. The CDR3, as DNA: TGTGCCAGCAGTGAGACCCCCGGGGTTAACTATGGCTACACCTTC. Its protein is CASSETPGVNYGYTF.

CDR3 loop: CASSLRDSYEQYF. Here the CDR3 DNA reads TGTGCCAGCAGCTTGAGGGACAGCTACGAGCAGTACTTC. The chain couples TRBV5-6 to TRBJ2-7, with TRBD1 matching over 7 bases. Germline trimming cut 1 base from V and 3 bases from J; bases unmatched to any gene: 1. This CDR3 comprises 13 residues. The germline V gene has CDR1 SGHDT and CDR2 YYEEEE.

CDR3 residues: CASSLDVAGSNTGELFF. CDR3 sequence (DNA): TGCGCCAGCAGCCTTGATGTCGCAGGCTCGAACACCGGGGAGCTGTTTTTT. V and J are TRBV5-1 and TRBJ2-2; D is unresolved. From germline, CDR1 is SGHRS and CDR2 YFSETQ. Trimming took 4 bases from V and 0 from J, leaving 16 bases between them. The CDR3 loop spans 17 amino acids.